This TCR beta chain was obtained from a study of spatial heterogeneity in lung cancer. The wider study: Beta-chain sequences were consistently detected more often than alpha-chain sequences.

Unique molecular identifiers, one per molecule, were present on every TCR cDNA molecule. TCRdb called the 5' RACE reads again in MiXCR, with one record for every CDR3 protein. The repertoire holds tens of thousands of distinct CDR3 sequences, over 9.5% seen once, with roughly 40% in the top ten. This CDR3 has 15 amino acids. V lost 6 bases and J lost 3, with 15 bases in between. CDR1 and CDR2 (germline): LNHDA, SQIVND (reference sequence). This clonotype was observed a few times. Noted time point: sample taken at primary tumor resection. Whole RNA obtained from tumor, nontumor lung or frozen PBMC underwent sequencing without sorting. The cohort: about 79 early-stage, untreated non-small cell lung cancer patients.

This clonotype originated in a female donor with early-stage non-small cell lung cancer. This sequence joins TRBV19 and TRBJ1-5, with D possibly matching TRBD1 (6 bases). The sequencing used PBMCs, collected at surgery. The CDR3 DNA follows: TGTGCCAGTAGGGCGACAGGTAACAACAATCAGCCCCAGCATTTT. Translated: CASRATGNNNQPQHF. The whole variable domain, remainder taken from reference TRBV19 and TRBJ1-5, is DGGITQSPKYLFRKEGQNVTLSCEQNLNHDAMYWYRQDPGQGLRLIYYSQIVNDFQKGDIAEGYSVSREKKESFPLTVTSAQKNPTAFYLCASRATGNNNQPQHFGDGTRLSIL.